This TCR beta chain originates from a study of regulatory T cells in long-lasting Graves disease. Points from the study as a whole: The study found TRBV28, TRBJ1-2 and TRBJ2-5 favored in persistent disease.

This clonotype was counted at least ten times. Its specificity is not known. As to time point: newly diagnosed GD, antithyroid drugs for less than 3 months. RNA isolated from PBMCs was used to make the TCR library. In building TCR beta libraries, iRepertoire HTBI primers were used together with Arm-PCR of CDR3 regions. Per the original methods: The identification of approximately 62 TRBV and roughly 14 TRBJ segments was made across samples. A single record per CDR3 protein comes from TCRdb applying MiXCR to the multiplex PCR reads. The V and J calls, along with clone size, are taken from TCRdb and not from the paper's own processing. The data contain about 540,000 distinct CDR3 sequences, roughly 12% of them seen just once; the ten biggest clones take up 10%. V was shortened by 1 base and J by 1 base, with 10 bases between the two germline ends. The length of the CDR3 is 15 residues. Germline CDR1 and CDR2: MNHEY and SMNVEV (reference sequence).

This sample was also put to use in a study of T cells in Graves' hyperthyroidism and ophthalmopathy. According to that study: Patients counted as stable if ophthalmopathy did not develop within 18 months. Ophthalmopathy was told apart from stable hyperthyroidism by a 13 V-J model.

Sequencing used peripheral blood mononuclear cells (PBMCs), obtained at new diagnosis, from a patient treated with antithyroid drugs. This sequence joins TRBV27 and TRBJ2-5, with D perhaps TRBD1 (5 bases). The receptor was isolated from a man younger than 40 with Graves disease. CDR3 sequence: CASSLYRRAQETQYF. The CDR3 DNA reads as TGTGCCAGCAGTTTATACCGCAGGGCCCAAGAGACCCAGTACTTC.